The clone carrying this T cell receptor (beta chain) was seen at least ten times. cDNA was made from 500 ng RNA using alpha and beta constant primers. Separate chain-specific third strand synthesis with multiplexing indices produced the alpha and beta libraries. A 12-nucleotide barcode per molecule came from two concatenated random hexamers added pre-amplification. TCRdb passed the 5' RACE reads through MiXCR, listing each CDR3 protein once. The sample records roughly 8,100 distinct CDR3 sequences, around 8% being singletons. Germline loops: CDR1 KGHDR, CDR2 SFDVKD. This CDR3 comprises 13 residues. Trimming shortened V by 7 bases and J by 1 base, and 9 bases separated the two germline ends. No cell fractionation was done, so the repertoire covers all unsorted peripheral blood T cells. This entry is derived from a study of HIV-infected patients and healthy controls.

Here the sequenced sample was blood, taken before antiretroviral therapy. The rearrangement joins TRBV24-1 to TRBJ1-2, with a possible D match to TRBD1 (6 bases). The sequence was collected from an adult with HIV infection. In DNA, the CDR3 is TGTGCCACCAGCCGGGACAATAACTATGGCTACACCTTC. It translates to CATSRDNNYGYTF.